The 8 T cell receptor beta chains reported below all come from one sample, sequenced in a study of control samples from healthy donors and cancer patients. Sequencing was performed with immunoSEQ multiplex PCR; in TCRdb, only in-frame clones are kept and a portion is missing. The data hold fewer than 200,000 clones, with over 85% observed a single time. What was sequenced was blood. These receptors were collected from a woman aged 55-69 years in good health.

There are a few counts of this clone. This chain connects TRBV24-1 to TRBJ1-2; 9 bases agree with TRBD1. Germline-derived CDR1 and CDR2 are KGHDR and SFDVKD. J lost 7 bases, V lost 4 bases, and 6 bases had no gene match. The CDR3 is 14 amino acids. The CDR3 protein is CATSEPGTGFGYTF. The CDR3 nucleotides are TGTGCCACCAGTGAACCCGGGACAGGGTTTGGCTACACCTTC.

The gene calls are TRBV20-1 and TRBJ1-2; perhaps TRBD1 as D (5 bases). The CDR3 totals 11 residues. From germline, CDR1 is DFQATT and CDR2 SNEGSKA (reference sequence). V lost 6 bases and J 7 bases, leaving 12 bases between the germline ends. CDR3 loop: CSAQGTSGYTF. For the CDR3, the DNA is TGCAGTGCACAAGGGACTTCTGGCTACACCTTC.

This chain links TRBV2 with TRBJ1-4; 9 bases are a match to TRBD1. V dropped 6 bases and J dropped 4; count of bases not matched to a gene: 9. In germline, CDR1 is SNHLY, CDR2 FYNNEI. CDR3 length: 16 residues. The CDR3 here is CASSRDRVVVNEKLFF. The DNA for the CDR3 is TGTGCCAGCAGCCGGGACAGGGTGGTAGTTAATGAAAAACTGTTTTTT.

The chain has TRBV12-3 or TRBV12-4 and TRBJ2-7, with 8 bases fitting TRBD1. Unmatched junction bases numbered 3, after V lost 6 bases and J lost 5 bases. This CDR3 is 12 amino acids long. CDR3 residues: CASRLTGDEQYF. The CDR3 DNA follows: TGTGCCAGCAGATTGACAGGGGACGAGCAGTACTTC.

The rearrangement links TRBV10-1 to TRBJ2-2, with D maybe TRBD1 (5 bases). Deletions cut 5 bases from V and 8 bases from J, with 9 bases between. The CDR3 extends over 12 amino acids. The germline V gene has CDR1 WNHNN and CDR2 SYGVQD (reference sequence). Written as DNA, the CDR3 is TGCGCCAGCAGTCAACAGGAAGGGGAGCTGTTTTTT. Its protein product is CASSQQEGELFF.

J is TRBJ1-2 and V is TRBV28; 8 positions match TRBD1. Germline V gene lookup returns CDR1 MDHEN and CDR2 SYDVKM. The CDR3 has 16 residues. With 6 bases clipped from V and 5 bases from J, the junction kept 14 bases outside the gene matches. Written as DNA, the CDR3 is TGTGCCAGCAGCCCCGGGGGGGTACAGGGGGAGTATGGCTACACCTTC. Residues: CASSPGGVQGEYGYTF.

This chain connects TRBV5-1 to TRBJ1-2; D is unresolved. Germline V gene lookup returns CDR1 SGHRS and CDR2 YFSETQ. This CDR3 spans 13 amino acids. V gave up 2 bases and J gave up 6 bases, with 11 bases separating them. CDR3 bases: TGCGCCAGCAGCTTAGCACAACATGATGGCTACACCTTC. Translating gives CASSLAQHDGYTF. Using reference TRBV5-1 and TRBJ1-2 for the parts outside the CDR3, the full variable domain is KAGVTQTPRYLIKTRGQQVTLSCSPISGHRSVSWYQQTPGQGLQFLFEYFSETQRNKGNFPGRFSGRQFSNSRSEMNVSTLELGDSALYLCASSLAQHDGYTFGSGTRLTVV.

The chain couples TRBV4-1 to TRBJ1-4, with 9 nucleotides matching TRBD1. Germline lookup yields CDR1 MGHRA and CDR2 YSYEKL. CDR3 length equals 20 residues. Trimming took 0 bases from V and 6 from J; bases not matched to a gene: 17. The CDR3 protein is CASSQEESGQGFFSDEKLFF. DNA for the CDR3: TGCGCCAGCAGCCAAGAGGAGTCGGGACAGGGTTTCTTTAGCGATGAAAAACTGTTTTTT.